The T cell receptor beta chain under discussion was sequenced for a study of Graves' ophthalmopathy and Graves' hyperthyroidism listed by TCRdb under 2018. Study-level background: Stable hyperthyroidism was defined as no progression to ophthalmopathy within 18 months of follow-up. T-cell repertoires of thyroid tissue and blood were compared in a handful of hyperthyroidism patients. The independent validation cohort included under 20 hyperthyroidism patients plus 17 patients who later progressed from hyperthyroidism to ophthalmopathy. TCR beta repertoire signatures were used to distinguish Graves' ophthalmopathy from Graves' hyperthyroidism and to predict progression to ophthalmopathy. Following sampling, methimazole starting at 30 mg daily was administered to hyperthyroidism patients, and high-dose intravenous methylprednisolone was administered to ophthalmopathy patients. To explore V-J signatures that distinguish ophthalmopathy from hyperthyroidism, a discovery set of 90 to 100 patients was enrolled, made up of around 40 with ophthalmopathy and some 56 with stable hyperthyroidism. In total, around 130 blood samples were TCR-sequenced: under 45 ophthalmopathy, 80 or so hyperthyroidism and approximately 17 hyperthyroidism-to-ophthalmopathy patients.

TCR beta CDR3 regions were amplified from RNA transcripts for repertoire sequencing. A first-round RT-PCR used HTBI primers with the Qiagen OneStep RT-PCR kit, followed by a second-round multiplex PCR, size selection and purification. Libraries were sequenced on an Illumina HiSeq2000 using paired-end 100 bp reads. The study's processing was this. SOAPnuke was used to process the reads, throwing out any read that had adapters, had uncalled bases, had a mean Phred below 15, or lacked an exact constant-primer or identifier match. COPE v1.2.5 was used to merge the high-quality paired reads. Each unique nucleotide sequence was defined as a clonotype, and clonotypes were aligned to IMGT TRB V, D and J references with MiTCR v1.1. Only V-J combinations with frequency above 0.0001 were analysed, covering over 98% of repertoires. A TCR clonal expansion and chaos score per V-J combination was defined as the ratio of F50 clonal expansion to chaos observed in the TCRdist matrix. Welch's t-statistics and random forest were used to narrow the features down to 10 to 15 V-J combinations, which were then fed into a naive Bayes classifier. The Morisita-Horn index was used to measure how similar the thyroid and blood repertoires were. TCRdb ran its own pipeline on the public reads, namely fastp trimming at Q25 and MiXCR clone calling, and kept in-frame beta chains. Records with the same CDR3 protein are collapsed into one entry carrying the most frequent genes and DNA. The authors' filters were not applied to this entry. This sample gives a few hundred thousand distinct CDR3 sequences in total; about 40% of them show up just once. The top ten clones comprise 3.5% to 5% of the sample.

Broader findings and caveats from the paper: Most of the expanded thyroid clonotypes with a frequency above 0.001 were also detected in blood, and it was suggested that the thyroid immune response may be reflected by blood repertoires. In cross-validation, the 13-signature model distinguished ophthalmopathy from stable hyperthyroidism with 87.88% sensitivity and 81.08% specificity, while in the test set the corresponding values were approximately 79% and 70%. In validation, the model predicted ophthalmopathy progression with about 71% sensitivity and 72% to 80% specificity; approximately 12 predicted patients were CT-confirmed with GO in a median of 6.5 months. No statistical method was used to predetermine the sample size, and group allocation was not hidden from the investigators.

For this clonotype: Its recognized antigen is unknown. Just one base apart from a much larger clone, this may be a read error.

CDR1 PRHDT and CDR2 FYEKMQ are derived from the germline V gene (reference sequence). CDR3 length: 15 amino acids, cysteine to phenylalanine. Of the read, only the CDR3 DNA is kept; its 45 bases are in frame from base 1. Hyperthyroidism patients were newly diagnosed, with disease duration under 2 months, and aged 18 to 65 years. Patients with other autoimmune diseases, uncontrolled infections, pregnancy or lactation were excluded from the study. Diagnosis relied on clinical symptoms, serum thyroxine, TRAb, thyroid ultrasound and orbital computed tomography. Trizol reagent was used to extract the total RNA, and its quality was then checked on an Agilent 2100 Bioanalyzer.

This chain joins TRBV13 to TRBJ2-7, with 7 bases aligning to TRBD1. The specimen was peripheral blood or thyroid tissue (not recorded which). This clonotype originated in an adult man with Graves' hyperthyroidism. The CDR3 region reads CASSTRDRFSCEQYF. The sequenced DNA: TGTGCCAGCAGCACACGGGACAGATTCTCCTGCGAGCAGTACTTC.